A single T cell receptor beta chain is shown here with its context. The data originate from a study of blood T cell repertoires in COVID-19. Across the whole study: Sample material is recorded as cDNA or gDNA derived from T cells, B-cell-depleted T cells, or PBMCs.

From germline, CDR1 is SGDLS and CDR2 YYNGEE. The CDR3 sequence is 17 residues long. J gave up 7 bases and V 4 bases, and 16 bases lay outside the gene matches. In the authors' methods: Reference gene primer amplification yielded estimated nucleated cell counts. Assay: immunoSEQ multiplex PCR; the TCRdb copy retains only in-frame clones and omits some. The D gene and trimming were derived from the DNA, and the V and J assignments and clone size from that table. Of 250,000 to 300,000 clones detected, roughly 90% appear once; the ten largest clones hold around 11%. This TCR was recovered from a woman in her 30s with COVID-19, enrolled during active disease. The chain joins TRBV9 to TRBJ2-1; 8 bases fit TRBD2. The sample comprised peripheral blood. CDR3 sequence: CASSLMVAGLGGNEQFF. CDR3 bases: TGTGCCAGCAGCCTAATGGTAGCGGGACTTGGAGGAAATGAGCAGTTCTTC.